This T cell receptor beta chain is from a study of blood T cell repertoires in COVID-19 (dated by TCRdb to the early 2020s). Regarding the complete study: The collaborator samples originated in the United States, Italy and Spain and spanned the acute and convalescent phases of COVID-19. The material from the prospective study consisted of cDNA or gDNA derived from T cells, B-cell-depleted T cells, or PBMCs. The dataset comprised deeply sampled blood TCRbeta repertoires from subjects exposed to, actively infected with, or recovered from COVID-19. The repertoires were made available in a free public database intended to serve as a resource for research on the immune response to SARS-CoV-2. Samples were obtained from the ongoing ImmuneRACE study (first 160 participants) and from 1,000 to 1,500 subjects provided by 6 global collaborators. Nearly every sample came with metadata listing a de-identified subject ID, COVID-19 status, age in years and sex. Where available, HLA class I and class II types were obtained from metadata supplied by the sample provider rather than from assay-based typing. What the authors observed across the whole study: How much clinical and demographic metadata was included differed by source and by participant, and the metadata was provided uncurated.

This clone showed up just once. Its antigen specificity is not known. No base-level quality is on record; no much larger clone is a single base apart. The immunoSEQ Assay, a bias-controlled multiplex PCR, was used to amplify TCRbeta CDR3 regions from genomic DNA. Processing in the source paper ran as follows. The number of nucleated cells in each sample was estimated from the amplification of reference gene primers within the assay. To quantify the absolute abundance of each unique TCRbeta CDR3 rearrangement, sequence reads were collapsed and filtered. For each sample, productive Simpson clonality was calculated by taking the square root of Simpson's diversity index across productive rearrangements. In its TCRdb copy, this immuneACCESS table keeps in-frame sequences only and misses some clones. Where compared with another copy, unresolved V genes explain less than half of these, and the others have no known cause. The DNA was the basis for D and trimming; V, J and clone size are from that table. Present in this sample are roughly 220,000 clones, 80% of which were seen just once. Together, the top ten hold approximately 4.3% of the sample.

CDR1 and CDR2, looked up from the germline V gene (reference sequence), are LNHNV and YYDKDF. Counted from cysteine to phenylalanine, this CDR3 has 15 amino acids. The read is trimmed to its CDR3 DNA, 45 bases read in frame from base 1. Ends trimmed: V by 8 bases, J by 7 bases; bases unmatched to a gene: 13. Participants in the prospective study were aged roughly 18 to 95 years, lived in 20 to 25 United States geographic areas, and enrolled through a virtual design. In the prospective study, cohorts were assigned on the basis of participant-reported clinical history obtained from a screening survey and a study questionnaire. Each participant in the prospective study had whole blood, serum and a nasopharyngeal or oropharyngeal swab collected by mobile phlebotomists. Participants in the prospective study had the option to provide additional blood draws and questionnaires over a roughly two-month period. Before DNA extraction, blood samples from the prospective study were shipped at room temperature or frozen.

The chain is assembled from TRBV15 and TRBJ1-4; 7 central bases correspond to TRBD1. The TCR comes from a man aged 25-45 years with acute COVID-19. Material: PBMCs or T cells enriched from blood (not recorded which). The CDR3 region has the sequence CATSDRAGGIEKLFF. The DNA is TGTGCCACCTCCGATAGGGCAGGGGGTATTGAAAAACTGTTTTTT.